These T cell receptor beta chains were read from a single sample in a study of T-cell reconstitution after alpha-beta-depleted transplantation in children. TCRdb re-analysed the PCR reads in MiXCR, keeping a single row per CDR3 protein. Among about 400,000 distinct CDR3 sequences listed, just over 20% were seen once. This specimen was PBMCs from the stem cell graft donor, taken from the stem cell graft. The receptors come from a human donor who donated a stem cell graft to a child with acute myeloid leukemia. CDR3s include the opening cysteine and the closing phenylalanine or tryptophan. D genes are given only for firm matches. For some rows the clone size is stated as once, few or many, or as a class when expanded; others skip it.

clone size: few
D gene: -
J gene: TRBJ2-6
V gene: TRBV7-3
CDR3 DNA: TGTGCCAGCAGCAAGGAGTTGTCTGGGGCCAACGTCCTGACTTTC
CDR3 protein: CASSKELSGANVLTF

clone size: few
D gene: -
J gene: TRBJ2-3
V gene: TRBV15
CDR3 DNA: TGTGCCACCAGCAGAGGACCCATCCAGCAGTATTTT
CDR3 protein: CATSRGPIQQYF

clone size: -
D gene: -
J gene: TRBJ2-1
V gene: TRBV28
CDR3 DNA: TGTGCCAGCAGTTTTTCACAGGGCTCCTACAATGAGCAGTTCTTC
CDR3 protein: CASSFSQGSYNEQFF

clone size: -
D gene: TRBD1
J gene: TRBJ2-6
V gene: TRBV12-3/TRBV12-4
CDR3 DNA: TGTGCCAGCAGTTTAGACGAACCGGGACAGGGTTTGTCTGGGGCCAACGTCCTGACTTTC
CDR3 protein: CASSLDEPGQGLSGANVLTF

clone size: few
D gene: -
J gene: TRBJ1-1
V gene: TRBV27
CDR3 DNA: TGTGCCAGCAGGGCGATTTTCGACAGGAGCATGAACACTGAAGCTTTCTTT
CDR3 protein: CASRAIFDRSMNTEAFF

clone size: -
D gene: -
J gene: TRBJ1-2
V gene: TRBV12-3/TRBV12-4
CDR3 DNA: TGTGCCAGCAGTTTCACATTAGCTCCTGGCTACACCTTC
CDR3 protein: CASSFTLAPGYTF

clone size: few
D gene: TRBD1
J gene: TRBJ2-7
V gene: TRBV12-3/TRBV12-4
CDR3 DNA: TGTGCCAGCAGTCCTCCTCCGGGACAGGGTCCATACGAGCAGTACTTC
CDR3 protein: CASSPPPGQGPYEQYF

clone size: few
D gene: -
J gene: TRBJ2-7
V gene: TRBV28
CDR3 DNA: TGTGCCAGCAGTTTACTGGCAGGGGCAAGCTACGAGCAGTACTTC
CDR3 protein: CASSLLAGASYEQYF

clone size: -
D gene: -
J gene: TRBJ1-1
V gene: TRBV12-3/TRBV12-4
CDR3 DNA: TGTGCCAGCAGTTTATGGGGGGACATGAACACTGAAGCTTTCTTT
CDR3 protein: CASSLWGDMNTEAFF

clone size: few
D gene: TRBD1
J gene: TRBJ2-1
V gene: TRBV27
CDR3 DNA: TGTGCCAGCAGTTCCTCCTCCCCCCGGGACCAACCAGGGGGTGAGCAGTTCTTC
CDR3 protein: CASSSSSPRDQPGGEQFF

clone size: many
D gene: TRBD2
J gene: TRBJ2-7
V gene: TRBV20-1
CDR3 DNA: TGCAGTGCTACCCCTCGGCTAGCGGCTAACTCCTACGAGCAGTACTTC
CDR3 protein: CSATPRLAANSYEQYF

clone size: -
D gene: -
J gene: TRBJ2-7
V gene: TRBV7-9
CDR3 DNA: TGTGCCAGCAGGTATGGGACTTCCTACGAGCAGTACTTC
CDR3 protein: CASRYGTSYEQYF

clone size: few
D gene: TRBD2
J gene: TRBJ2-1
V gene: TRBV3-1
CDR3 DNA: TGTGCCAGCAGGACTAGCGGGATGTCCTACAATGAGCAGTTCTTC
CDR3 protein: CASRTSGMSYNEQFF

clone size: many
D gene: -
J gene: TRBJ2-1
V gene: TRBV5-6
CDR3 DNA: TGTGCCAGCAGCTTCGGACTGTACAATGAGCAGTTCTTC
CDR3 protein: CASSFGLYNEQFF

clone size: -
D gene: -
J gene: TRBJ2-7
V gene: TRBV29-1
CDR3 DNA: TGCAGCGTCTTTGTAGTGGGCAGGGTGAGCTCCTACGAGCAGTACTTC
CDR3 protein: CSVFVVGRVSSYEQYF

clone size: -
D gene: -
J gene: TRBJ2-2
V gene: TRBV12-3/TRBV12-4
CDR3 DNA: TGTGCCAGCAACTCCCCCCAGATGGACACCGGGGAGCTGTTTTTT
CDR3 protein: CASNSPQMDTGELFF